The 28 T cell receptor beta chains presented below share a single source sample, sequenced in a study of T cells after yellow fever vaccination. TCRdb called the 5' RACE reads again in MiXCR, with one record for every CDR3 protein. The sample carries approximately 550,000 distinct CDR3 sequences, approximately 15% recorded once. This specimen was PBMCs, taken on the day of the yellow fever booster vaccination. These receptors all stem from a man aged 30 to 45 who received the YFV17D yellow fever vaccine.

This clonotype has a handful of counts. This chain uses TRBV28 with TRBJ1-6; tentative D call: TRBD1 (5 bases). V shed 3 bases and J shed 7 bases, with 10 bases lying between them. CDR1 and CDR2 from the germline V gene are MDHEN and SYDVKM. This CDR3 is 14 amino acids long. For the CDR3, the DNA is TGTGCCAGCAGTTTCGACGGGGGGAATTCACCCCTCCACTTT. Its translation: CASSFDGGNSPLHF.

This clonotype was picked up a small number of times. This sequence joins TRBV6-6 and TRBJ2-3, with D uncertain. Germline V gene sequence: CDR1 MNHNY, CDR2 SVGAGI (reference sequence). The CDR3 has 13 residues. Trimming shortened V by 6 bases and J by 5 bases, and 12 bases separated the two germline ends. Here the CDR3 DNA reads TGTGCCAGCAGAGGAGAAACAGTAGATACGCAGTATTTT. This translates into CASRGETVDTQYF.

This clonotype was seen more than once but under ten times. V usage is TRBV20-1 and J usage is TRBJ2-1; 11 nucleotides match TRBD1. This CDR3 comprises 15 residues. Germline values: CDR1 DFQATT, CDR2 SNEGSKA (reference sequence). V gave up 7 bases and J gave up 4 bases; unmatched junction bases: 9. The CDR3 nucleotides are TGCAGTGTTACATCCGGGACAGGGGGGTACAATGAGCAGTTCTTC. It codes for CSVTSGTGGYNEQFF.

The chain joins TRBV6-1 to TRBJ2-7; 8 bases line up with TRBD1. The CDR3 is 14 residues long. The junction had 9 bases not matched to a gene; V was cut back by 8 bases and J by 3 bases. Per germline, CDR1 MNHNS and CDR2 SASEGT. This chain's CDR3 is CASEDRDRLYEQYF. Here the CDR3 DNA reads TGTGCCAGCGAGGACCGGGACAGGCTCTACGAGCAGTACTTC.

This clonotype turned up a few times. The CDR3: CASSSQREQRETQYF. The CDR3 bases are TGTGCCAGCAGTTCCCAACGAGAACAGAGGGAGACCCAGTACTTC. The chain has TRBV6-5 and TRBJ2-5; D call uncertain. Between the trimmed V and J ends, which lost 4 bases and 5 bases, there was a span of 17 bases. This CDR3 contains 15 residues. Germline CDR1 MNHEY, CDR2 SVGAGI.

V gene TRBV18 combines with J gene TRBJ2-3; possible D gene TRBD1, 5 bases. The length of the CDR3 is 14 residues. V lost 4 bases, J lost 2 bases, and 10 bases lay in between. CDR1 is KGHSH and CDR2 is LQKENI in the germline V gene. This chain's CDR3 is CASSRQTDTDTQYF. DNA for the CDR3: TGTGCCAGCTCACGACAGACCGACACAGATACGCAGTATTTT.

This clonotype was observed a handful of times. V and J are TRBV27 and TRBJ2-1; TRBD2 agrees at 7 bases. V lost 3 bases to trimming and J lost 0 bases; unmatched junction nucleotides: 8. The length of the CDR3 is 17 residues. From germline, CDR1 is MNHEY and CDR2 SMNVEV (reference sequence). The CDR3 nucleotides read TGTGCCAGCAGTTTCCTTTCTAGCGGATTCTCCTACAATGAGCAGTTCTTC. Translated, it gives CASSFLSSGFSYNEQFF.

This clonotype was seen a handful of times. The genes are TRBV11-2 and TRBJ2-2; TRBD2 aligns across 15 bases. The V gene's germline CDR1 is SGHAT and CDR2 FQNNGV. With V trimmed by 3 bases and J by 4 bases, 6 bases remained unmatched. The CDR3 extends over 18 amino acids. The CDR3 sequence is CASSFRTSGRAFTGELFF. The CDR3 DNA reads TGTGCCAGCAGCTTTCGGACTAGCGGGAGGGCCTTCACCGGGGAGCTGTTTTTT.

The chain couples TRBV19 to TRBJ2-2; TRBD2 is a possible D gene (5 bases). The V end lost 11 bases, the J end lost 1 base, and 11 bases lay between the germline ends. CDR3 length: 13 amino acids. Germline V CDR1 and CDR2: LNHDA, SQIVND (reference sequence). CDR3 DNA: TGTGCCTCTACCGGACTGAACACCGGGGAGCTGTTTTTT. Amino acid sequence: CASTGLNTGELFF. The full variable domain, with the rest looked up from reference TRBV19 and TRBJ2-2, is DGGITQSPKYLFRKEGQNVTLSCEQNLNHDAMYWYRQDPGQGLRLIYYSQIVNDFQKGDIAEGYSVSREKKESFPLTVTSAQKNPTAFYLCASTGLNTGELFFGEGSRLTVL.

The chain combines TRBV7-2 with TRBJ2-7; TRBD1 matches at 7 bases. The junction had 7 bases not matched to a gene; V was cut back by 6 bases and J by 2 bases. The CDR3 extends over 14 amino acids. From germline, CDR1 is SGHTA and CDR2 FQGNSA. CDR3 residues: CASRTDRETYEQYF. The CDR3 DNA follows: TGTGCCAGCAGAACCGACAGGGAGACCTACGAGCAGTACTTC.

The rearrangement uses TRBV6-6 and TRBJ2-3; D remains unclear. Trimming left V 10 bases short and J 6 bases short, with 8 bases between. The CDR3 is 10 amino acids. Germline assignment: CDR1 MNHNY and CDR2 SVGAGI (reference sequence). CDR3 protein: CANSSDTQYF. The CDR3 region has the DNA TGTGCCAACTCATCTGATACGCAGTATTTT.

This rearrangement joins TRBV30 to TRBJ1-5; 9 bases match TRBD1. V was pared by 0 bases and J by 7 bases, with 10 bases of the junction left unmatched. Germline loops: CDR1 GTSNPN, CDR2 SVGIG (reference sequence). The CDR3 sequence is 16 residues long. The CDR3 DNA is TGTGCCTGGAGTGTACAGGGGGCCAGGGGTAGACAGCCCCAGCATTTT. Protein sequence: CAWSVQGARGRQPQHF. The entire variable domain, with the rest obtained from reference TRBV30 and TRBJ1-5, is as follows: SQTIHQWPATLVQPVGSPLSLECTVEGTSNPNLYWYRQAAGRGLQLLFYSVGIGQISSEVPQNLSASRPQDRQFILSSKKLLLSDSGFYLCAWSVQGARGRQPQHFGDGTRLSIL.

This chain connects TRBV2 to TRBJ1-2, with 7 nucleotides matching TRBD1. Germline V gene lookup returns CDR1 SNHLY and CDR2 FYNNEI. Germline trimming cut 4 bases from V and 4 bases from J; bases unmatched to any gene: 6. The CDR3 is 14 residues long. The chain's CDR3 is CASSVEGAIYGYTF. The CDR3 nucleotides read TGTGCCAGCAGTGTGGAGGGGGCGATCTATGGCTACACCTTC.

This clonotype was recorded a few times. V gene TRBV10-3 combines with J gene TRBJ2-6; TRBD1 matches 8 bases. CDR1 is ENHRY, CDR2 SYGVKD, per germline. The CDR3 runs 17 residues. With 8 bases clipped from V and 1 base from J, the junction kept 10 bases outside the gene matches. CDR3 loop: CAIGWTGRISGANVLTF. Written as DNA, the CDR3 is TGTGCCATCGGATGGACAGGGAGAATATCTGGGGCCAACGTCCTGACTTTC.

A few counts support this clonotype. The chain employs TRBV12-3 or TRBV12-4 and TRBJ2-1; 9 bases are a match to TRBD2. The CDR3 runs 16 residues. V was pared by 3 bases and J by 0 bases, with 3 bases of the junction left unmatched. DNA for the CDR3: TGTGCCAGCAGTTTTCGAGCGGGAGGCTCCTACAATGAGCAGTTCTTC. Encoded protein: CASSFRAGGSYNEQFF.

This clonotype showed up just once. The rearrangement joins TRBV5-5 to TRBJ1-4, with D unresolved. The V gene's germline CDR1 is SGHKS and CDR2 YYEKEE (reference sequence). The V and J ends lost 6 bases and 10 bases respectively, with 28 bases between them. This CDR3 has 17 amino acids. CDR3: CASTTQEVGQSLSKLFF. As DNA, the CDR3 is TGTGCCAGCACCACTCAGGAGGTGGGCCAATCCCTTTCAAAACTGTTTTTT.

The rearrangement joins TRBV5-1 to TRBJ2-4; a weak D match, TRBD1 (5 bases). Germline V gives CDR1 SGHRS, CDR2 YFSETQ. With 0 bases removed from V and 4 bases from J, the gap between germline ends came to 14 bases. The length of the CDR3 is 16 residues. As DNA, the CDR3 is TGCGCCAGCAGCTTGGTTGGCAGGGCGGAAAAAAACATTCAGTACTTC. This translates into CASSLVGRAEKNIQYF.

The chain links TRBV5-1 to TRBJ1-5; D perhaps matches TRBD1 (5 bases). CDR1 is SGHRS, CDR2 YFSETQ, per germline. Trimming pared 0 bases from V and 7 bases from J, leaving 14 bases between. The CDR3 consists of 15 residues. CDR3 loop: CASSLGLGEDQPQHF. The CDR3 region has the DNA TGCGCCAGCAGCTTGGGGCTGGGGGAGGACCAGCCCCAGCATTTT.

This clonotype was found a few times. J is TRBJ2-1 and V is TRBV19; TRBD2 matches 11 bases. CDR3 length: 14 residues. The V gene's germline CDR1 is LNHDA and CDR2 SQIVND (reference sequence). V was clipped by 5 bases and J by 8 bases; unmatched bases: 5. The CDR3 reads CASSETSGIYEQFF. The CDR3 nucleotides read TGTGCCAGTAGTGAGACTAGCGGGATATATGAGCAGTTCTTC.

This clonotype was seen more than once but under ten times. The chain has TRBV5-1 and TRBJ2-3; tentative D call: TRBD2 (6 bases). Trimming stripped 0 bases from V and 1 base from J, with 12 bases between. The CDR3 loop spans 16 amino acids. Germline loops: CDR1 SGHRS, CDR2 YFSETQ. The CDR3 DNA is TGCGCCAGCAGCTTGGCCCCGGGAGTGGGCACAGATACGCAGTATTTT. This sequence encodes CASSLAPGVGTDTQYF.

In its sample, this clonotype was seen a few times. The chain carries TRBV7-3 and TRBJ1-6, with D perhaps TRBD1 (6 bases). The CDR3 contains 14 residues. CDR1 is SGHTA, CDR2 FQGTGA, per germline. V was cut by 2 bases and J by 8 bases, with 10 bases left in between. CDR3 sequence (DNA): TGTGCCAGCAGCTTAGCGGGACAAGATTCACCCCTCCACTTT. Translating it yields CASSLAGQDSPLHF.

This clonotype has a handful of counts. The chain is built from TRBV6-2 or TRBV6-3 and TRBJ1-3, with D maybe TRBD1 (5 bases). Trimming removed 5 bases at V and 0 bases at J, with 8 bases between. This CDR3 is built from 14 residues. CDR1 and CDR2 from the germline V gene are MNHEY and SVGEGT. In DNA, the CDR3 is TGTGCCAGCAGTACAGGCCGCTCTGGAAACACCATATATTTT. Translation gives CASSTGRSGNTIYF.

The count of this clonotype is one. The chain couples TRBV6-2 or TRBV6-3 to TRBJ1-4; no clear D gene. Trimming stripped 6 bases from V and 8 bases from J, with 16 bases between. Germline CDR1 is MNHEY and CDR2 is SVGEGT. This CDR3 has 14 amino acids. CDR3 bases: TGTGCCAGCAGGTCAGACGGCCCTCGGGAAAAACTGTTTTTT. It codes for CASRSDGPREKLFF.

The V gene is TRBV3-1, the J gene TRBJ2-1, with D perhaps matching TRBD2 (5 bases). V lost 4 bases and J 0 bases, leaving 13 bases between the germline ends. Germline CDR1 LGHDT, CDR2 YNNKEL (reference sequence). This CDR3 has 16 amino acids. CDR3: CASSPGVVGSYNEQFF. The CDR3 region has the DNA TGTGCCAGCAGCCCCGGGGTAGTTGGCTCCTACAATGAGCAGTTCTTC.

The chain recombines TRBV7-2 with TRBJ2-1; D unresolved. The germline gives CDR1 SGHTA, CDR2 FQGNSA. V lost 5 bases, J lost 0 bases, and 11 bases lay in between. This CDR3 has 15 residues. The CDR3 DNA follows: TGTGCCAGCAGCATCATACCGAGCTCCTACAATGAGCAGTTCTTC. Its translation is CASSIIPSSYNEQFF.

This clonotype has just a few counts. This chain links TRBV6-2 or TRBV6-3 with TRBJ2-4; no clear D gene. Trimming removed 8 bases from V and 6 bases from J, with 11 bases in between. CDR1 is MNHEY and CDR2 is SVGEGT in the germline V gene. CDR3 length: 12 residues. The CDR3 nucleotides are TGTGCCAGCCTGGGCGCAGGAAACATTCAGTACTTC. The encoded protein is CASLGAGNIQYF.

This chain uses TRBV5-1 with TRBJ1-1; possible D gene TRBD1, 5 bases. Per the germline V gene, CDR1 is SGHRS and CDR2 is YFSETQ. The CDR3 spans 15 residues. V lost 0 bases to trimming and J lost 1 base, with 10 bases between them. The CDR3 DNA reads as TGCGCCAGCAGCTTGGCAGGGTACAAGAACACTGAAGCTTTCTTT. Protein sequence: CASSLAGYKNTEAFF.

The V and J genes are TRBV6-1 and TRBJ2-2; D might be TRBD2 (6 bases). Trimming cost V 3 bases and J 3 bases, with 11 bases left between them. This CDR3 has 15 amino acids. Germline loops: CDR1 MNHNS, CDR2 SASEGT. For the CDR3, the DNA is TGTGCCAGCAGTGAGGGGGGAGTTGACACCGGGGAGCTGTTTTTT. Amino acids: CASSEGGVDTGELFF.